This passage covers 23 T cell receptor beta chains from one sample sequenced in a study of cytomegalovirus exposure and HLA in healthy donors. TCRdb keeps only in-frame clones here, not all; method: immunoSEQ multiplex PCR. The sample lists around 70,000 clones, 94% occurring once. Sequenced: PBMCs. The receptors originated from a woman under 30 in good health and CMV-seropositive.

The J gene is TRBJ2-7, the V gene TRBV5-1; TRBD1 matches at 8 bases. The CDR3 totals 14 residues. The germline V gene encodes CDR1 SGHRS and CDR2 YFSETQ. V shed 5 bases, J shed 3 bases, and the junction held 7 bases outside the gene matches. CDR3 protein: CASRTGTGGYEQYF. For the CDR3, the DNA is TGCGCCAGCAGAACCGGGACAGGAGGCTACGAGCAGTACTTC.

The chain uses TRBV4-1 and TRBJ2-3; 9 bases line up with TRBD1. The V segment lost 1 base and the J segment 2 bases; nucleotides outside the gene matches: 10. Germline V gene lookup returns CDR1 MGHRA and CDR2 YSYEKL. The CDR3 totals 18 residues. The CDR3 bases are TGCGCCAGCAGCCAAGGTGGGACAGGGCAGATCCTCACAGATACGCAGTATTTT. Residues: CASSQGGTGQILTDTQYF.

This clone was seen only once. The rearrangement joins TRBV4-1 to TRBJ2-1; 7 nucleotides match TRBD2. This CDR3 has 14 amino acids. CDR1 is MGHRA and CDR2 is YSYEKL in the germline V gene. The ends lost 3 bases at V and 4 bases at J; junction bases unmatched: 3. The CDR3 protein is CASSHGTNYNEQFF. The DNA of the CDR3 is TGCGCCAGCAGCCATGGGACTAATTACAATGAGCAGTTCTTC.

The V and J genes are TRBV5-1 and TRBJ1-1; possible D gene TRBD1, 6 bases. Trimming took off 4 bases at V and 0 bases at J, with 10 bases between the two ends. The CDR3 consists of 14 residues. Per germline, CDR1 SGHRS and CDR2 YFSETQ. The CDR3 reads CASSRDTLNTEAFF. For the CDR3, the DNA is TGCGCCAGCAGCAGGGACACACTGAACACTGAAGCTTTCTTT.

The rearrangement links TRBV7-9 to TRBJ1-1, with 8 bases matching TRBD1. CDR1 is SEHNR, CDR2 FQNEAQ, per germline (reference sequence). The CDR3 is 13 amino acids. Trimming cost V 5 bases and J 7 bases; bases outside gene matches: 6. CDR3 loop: CASSPTGVIEAFF. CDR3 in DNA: TGTGCCAGCAGCCCGACAGGGGTCATTGAAGCTTTCTTT.

CDR3 sequence reads: CASSETGGYGYTF. The DNA of the CDR3 is TGTGCCAGCAGCGAGACAGGGGGCTATGGCTACACCTTC. V usage is TRBV11-2 and J usage is TRBJ1-2; TRBD1 matches at 9 bases. From germline, CDR1 is SGHAT and CDR2 FQNNGV. After removal of 5 bases from V and 4 bases from J, the junction contained 2 bases not matched to a gene. This CDR3 contains 13 residues.

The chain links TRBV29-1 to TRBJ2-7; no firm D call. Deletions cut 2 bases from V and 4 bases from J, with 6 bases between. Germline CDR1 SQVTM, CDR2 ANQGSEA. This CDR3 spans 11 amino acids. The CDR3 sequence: CSVESDYEQYF. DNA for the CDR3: TGCAGCGTTGAATCAGATTACGAGCAGTACTTC.

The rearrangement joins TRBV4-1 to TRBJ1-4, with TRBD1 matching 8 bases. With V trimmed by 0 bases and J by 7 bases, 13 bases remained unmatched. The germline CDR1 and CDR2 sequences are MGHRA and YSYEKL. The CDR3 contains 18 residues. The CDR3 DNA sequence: TGCGCCAGCAGCCAAGATCAGGCCAGGGGGCTTGGGGGTGAAAAACTGTTTTTT. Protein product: CASSQDQARGLGGEKLFF.

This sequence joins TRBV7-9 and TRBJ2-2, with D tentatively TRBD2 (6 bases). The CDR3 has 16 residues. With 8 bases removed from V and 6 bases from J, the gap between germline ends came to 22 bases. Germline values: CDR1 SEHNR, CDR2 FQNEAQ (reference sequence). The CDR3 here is CASGGSGTLKAGELFF. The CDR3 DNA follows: TGTGCCAGCGGGGGATCCGGGACTCTAAAGGCCGGGGAGCTGTTTTTT.

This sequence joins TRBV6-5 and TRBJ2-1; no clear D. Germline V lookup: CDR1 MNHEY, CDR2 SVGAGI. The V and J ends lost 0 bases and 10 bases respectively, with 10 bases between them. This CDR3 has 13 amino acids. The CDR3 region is CASSYSFGVEQFF. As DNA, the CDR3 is TGTGCCAGCAGTTACTCGTTCGGAGTAGAGCAGTTCTTC.

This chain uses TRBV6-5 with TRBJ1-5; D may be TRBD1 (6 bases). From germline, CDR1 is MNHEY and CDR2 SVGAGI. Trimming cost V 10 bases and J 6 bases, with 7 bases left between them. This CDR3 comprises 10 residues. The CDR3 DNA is TGTGCCACAGGGGTTCAGCCCCAGCATTTT. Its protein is CATGVQPQHF.

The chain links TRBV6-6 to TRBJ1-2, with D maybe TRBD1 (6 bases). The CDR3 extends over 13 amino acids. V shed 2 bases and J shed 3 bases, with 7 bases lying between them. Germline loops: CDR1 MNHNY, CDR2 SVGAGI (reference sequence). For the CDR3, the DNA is TGTGCCAGCAGTTACCCAGGGGACTATGGCTACACCTTC. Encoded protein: CASSYPGDYGYTF.

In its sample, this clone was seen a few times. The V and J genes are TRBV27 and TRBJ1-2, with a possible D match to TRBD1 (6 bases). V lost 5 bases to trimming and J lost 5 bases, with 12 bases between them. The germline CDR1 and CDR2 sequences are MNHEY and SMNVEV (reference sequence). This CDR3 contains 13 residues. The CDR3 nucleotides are TGTGCCAGCAGTCCCCGAGGGGGTTATGGCTACACCTTC. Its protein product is CASSPRGGYGYTF.

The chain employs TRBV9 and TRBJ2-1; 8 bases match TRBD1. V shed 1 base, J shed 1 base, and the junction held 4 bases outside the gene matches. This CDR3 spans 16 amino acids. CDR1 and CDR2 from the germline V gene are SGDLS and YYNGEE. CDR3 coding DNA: TGTGCCAGCAGCGTATCACAGGGGGTATCCTACAATGAGCAGTTCTTC. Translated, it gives CASSVSQGVSYNEQFF.

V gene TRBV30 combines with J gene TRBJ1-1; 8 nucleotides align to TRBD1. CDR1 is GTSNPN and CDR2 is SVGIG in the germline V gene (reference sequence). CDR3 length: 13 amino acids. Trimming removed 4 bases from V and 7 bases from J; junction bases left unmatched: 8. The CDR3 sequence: CAWINRGAFEAFF. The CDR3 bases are TGTGCCTGGATAAACAGGGGGGCCTTTGAAGCTTTCTTT. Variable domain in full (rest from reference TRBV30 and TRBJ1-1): SQTIHQWPATLVQPVGSPLSLECTVEGTSNPNLYWYRQAAGRGLQLLFYSVGIGQISSEVPQNLSASRPQDRQFILSSKKLLLSDSGFYLCAWINRGAFEAFFGQGTRLTVV.

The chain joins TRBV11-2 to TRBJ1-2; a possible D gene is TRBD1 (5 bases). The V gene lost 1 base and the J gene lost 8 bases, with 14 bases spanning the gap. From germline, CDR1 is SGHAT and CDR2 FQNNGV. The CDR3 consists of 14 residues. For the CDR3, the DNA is TGTGCCAGCAGCTTAGGGGGGGGGAGCGTCGGCTACACCTTC. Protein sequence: CASSLGGGSVGYTF. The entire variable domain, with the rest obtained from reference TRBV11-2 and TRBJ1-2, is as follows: EAGVAQSPRYKIIEKRQSVAFWCNPISGHATLYWYQQILGQGPKLLIQFQNNGVVDDSQLPKDRFSAERLKGVDSTLKIQPAKLEDSAVYLCASSLGGGSVGYTFGSGTRLTVV.

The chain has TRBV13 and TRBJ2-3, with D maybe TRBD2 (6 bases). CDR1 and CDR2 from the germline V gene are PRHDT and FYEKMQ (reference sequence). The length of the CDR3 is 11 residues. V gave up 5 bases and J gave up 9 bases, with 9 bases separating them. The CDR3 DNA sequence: TGTGCCAGCAGCCGTGGGGGGACGCAGTATTTT. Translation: CASSRGGTQYF.

The chain's CDR3 is CASSTGARTGKETQYF. CDR3 coding DNA: TGTGCCAGCAGCACCGGTGCACGGACAGGCAAGGAGACCCAGTACTTC. V usage is TRBV11-2 and J usage is TRBJ2-5; the match to TRBD1 covers 7 bases. V trimming: 5 bases; J trimming: 5 bases; junction bases outside the gene matches: 14. Germline lookup yields CDR1 SGHAT and CDR2 FQNNGV. The CDR3 extends over 16 amino acids.

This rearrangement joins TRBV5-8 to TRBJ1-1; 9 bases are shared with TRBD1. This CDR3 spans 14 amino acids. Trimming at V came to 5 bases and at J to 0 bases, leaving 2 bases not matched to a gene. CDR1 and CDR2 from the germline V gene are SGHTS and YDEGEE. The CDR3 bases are TGTGCCAGCAGGGACAGGGGAATGAACACTGAAGCTTTCTTT. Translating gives CASRDRGMNTEAFF.

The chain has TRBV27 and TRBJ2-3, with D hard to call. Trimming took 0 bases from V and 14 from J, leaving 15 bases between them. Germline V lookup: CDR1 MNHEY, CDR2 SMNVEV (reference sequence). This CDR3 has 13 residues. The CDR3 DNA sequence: TGTGCCAGCAGTTTATCGAATCAGGCCCGTTGGTATTTT. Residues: CASSLSNQARWYF.

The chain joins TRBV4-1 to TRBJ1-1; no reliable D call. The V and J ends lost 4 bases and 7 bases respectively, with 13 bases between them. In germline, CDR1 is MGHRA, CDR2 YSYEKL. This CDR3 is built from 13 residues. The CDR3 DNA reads TGCGCCAGCAGCCCCCCTTGGGGAGGTGAAGCTTTCTTT. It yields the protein CASSPPWGGEAFF.

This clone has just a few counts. CDR3 sequence (DNA): TGTGCCAGCAGTGACGGGGCAGGGGGCTCCTACGAGCAGTACTTC. Encoded protein: CASSDGAGGSYEQYF. The chain employs TRBV6-4 and TRBJ2-7, with 7 bases that match TRBD1. Germline loops: CDR1 MRHNA, CDR2 SNTAGT. J gave up 0 bases and V 2 bases, and 4 bases lay outside the gene matches. This CDR3 spans 15 amino acids.

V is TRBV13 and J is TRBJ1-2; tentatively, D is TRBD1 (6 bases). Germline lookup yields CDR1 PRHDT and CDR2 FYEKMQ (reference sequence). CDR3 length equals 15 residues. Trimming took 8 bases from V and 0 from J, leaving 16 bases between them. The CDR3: CASSGGQRTNYGYTF. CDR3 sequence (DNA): TGTGCCAGCTCCGGGGGGCAGAGGACTAACTATGGCTACACCTTC.